This T cell receptor beta chain was recorded in a study of CD8+ T cells in alopecia areata. Details on this clone: The antigen is not known.

Obtained from alopecia areata patients were lesional scalp punch biopsies along with peripheral blood. The authors sorted CD4+ and CD8+ T cells from PBMCs. The study's findings and limits: Affected scalp, especially in alopecia totalis/universalis, had a higher clonality than normal scalp did.

CDR1 is LNHNV, CDR2 YYDKDF, per germline (reference sequence). This CDR3 is built from 15 residues. V lost 3 bases and J lost 4, with 15 bases in between. TCR sequencing used cDNA made by reverse transcription of extracted RNA. Clones were read by immunoSEQ multiplex PCR, and TCRdb kept only the in-frame ones, dropping some. The sample has some 100,000 clones, around two fifths seen once. The receptor comes from a human donor with alopecia areata. The J gene is TRBJ1-2, the V gene TRBV15; the D gene is possibly TRBD1 (6 bases). Sequencing was carried out using CD4+ T cells sorted from blood. CDR3 nucleotides: TGTGCCACCAGCAGCAGCCCAGGGGCAGCCTATGGCTACACCTTC. Translation: CATSSSPGAAYGYTF.